This T cell receptor (beta chain) originates from a study of shared clonotypes between healthy human individuals. In the study overall: Serving as donors were two women and three men, whose ages spanned 18 to 49.

Original analysis: Because ImmunoSEQ provided only junction sequences with no quality scores, the filtering differed. Using immunoSEQ multiplex PCR, the repertoire was profiled, and TCRdb retains in-frame clones only, with some absent. V and J calls and clone size are those listed in that table; D and trimming were worked out from the DNA. The table records some 500,000 clones, around 80% of them present only once. This CDR3 region has 13 residues. The V end was cut by 5 bases, the J end by 7 bases, with 14 bases between. CDR1 is SGHTA and CDR2 is FQGTGA in the germline V gene. The sequenced sample consisted of PBMCs. V and J are TRBV7-3 and TRBJ2-5, with D possibly being TRBD2 (5 bases). This clonotype was sampled from a woman in her 40s in good health. Some clones in this sample may be carry-over from other donors' samples. CDR3 protein: CASSPEAAGTQYF. The CDR3 nucleotides are TGTGCCAGCAGCCCAGAAGCGGCGGGGACCCAGTACTTC.